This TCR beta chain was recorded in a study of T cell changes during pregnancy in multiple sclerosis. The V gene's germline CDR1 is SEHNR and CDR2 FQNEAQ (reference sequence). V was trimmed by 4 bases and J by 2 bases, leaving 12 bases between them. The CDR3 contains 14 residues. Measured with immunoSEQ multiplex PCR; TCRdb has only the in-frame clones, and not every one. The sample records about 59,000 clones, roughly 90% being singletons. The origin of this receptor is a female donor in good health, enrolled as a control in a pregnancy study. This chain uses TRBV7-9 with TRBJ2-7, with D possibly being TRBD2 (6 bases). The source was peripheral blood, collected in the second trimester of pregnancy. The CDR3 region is CASSSGTGPYEQYF. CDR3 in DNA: TGTGCCAGCAGCTCAGGGACTGGTCCCTACGAGCAGTACTTC.